This T cell receptor (beta chain) is drawn from a study of blood T cell repertoires in COVID-19. Background on the study: Specimens from acute and convalescent COVID-19 originated in the United States, Italy and Spain.

Authors' analysis steps: Estimation of nucleated cell counts relied on the amplification of reference gene primers. The protocol was immunoSEQ multiplex PCR, while the TCRdb copy is restricted to in-frame clones and leaves out a portion. V and J calls and clone size are those listed in that table; D and trimming were worked out from the DNA. This sample yields about 240,000 clones, of which around 86% are seen a single time; 3.3% belongs to the top ten. Across roughly 25 US areas, participants ranged in age from about 18 to 90 years. Trimming stripped 1 base from V and 2 bases from J, with 5 bases between. The CDR3 is 13 amino acids. Looked up from germline, CDR1 is MGHRA and CDR2 is YSYEKL.

The sequence came from a woman aged 40-49 years with acute COVID-19. The sequenced material came from PBMCs or T cells enriched from blood (not recorded which). The V call is TRBV4-1, the J call TRBJ1-1; D is uncertain. Written as DNA, the CDR3 is TGCGCCAGCAGCCAAGGTTCAAACACTGAAGCTTTCTTT. Its translation: CASSQGSNTEAFF.